This T cell receptor beta chain stems from a study of T cell changes during pregnancy in multiple sclerosis. CDR1 is SGHDT and CDR2 is YYEEEE in the germline V gene. The CDR3 contains 12 residues. V dropped 2 bases and J dropped 7 bases, with 10 bases sitting between them. TCRdb's copy holds only in-frame clones and misses some; the assay was immunoSEQ multiplex PCR. The table shows some 58,000 clones, with around 96% occurring only once. The sequence derives from a female donor with multiple sclerosis, enrolled in a pregnancy study. The genes are TRBV5-6 and TRBJ2-7, with D perhaps matching TRBD2 (6 bases). This specimen consisted of CD8+ T cells from peripheral blood mononuclear cells, obtained after pregnancy. The CDR3 DNA is TGTGCCAGCAGCTTCGGGGGTCTGGAGCAGTACTTC. Amino acids: CASSFGGLEQYF.